Listed below are T cell receptor beta chains from one sample, sequenced in a study of T cells in Graves' hyperthyroidism and ophthalmopathy. MiXCR, applied by TCRdb to the multiplex PCR reads, yields one record per CDR3 protein. The sample yields a few hundred thousand distinct CDR3 sequences, about 46% seen once. Source material: peripheral blood or thyroid tissue (not recorded which). The origin of the receptors is an adult woman with Graves' disease, either hyperthyroidism or ophthalmopathy (not recorded which). Both conserved end residues are part of each CDR3. Fields, in order: V gene, J gene, D gene, clone size, CDR3 length, CDR3 DNA, CDR3 protein. A D gene is named only where the DNA matches it firmly. Clone size appears in some rows only: once, few, many, or a class for an expanded clone.

V: TRBV20-1
J: TRBJ1-5
D: TRBD1
size: many
length: 14
DNA: TGCAGTGCCCTTTGGGACAGGGTAAATCAGCCCCAGCATTTT
CDR3: CSALWDRVNQPQHF

V: TRBV20-1
J: TRBJ2-5
D: TRBD2
size: many
length: 16
DNA: TGCAGTGCCACGGGACTAGCGGGAGACGAACAAGAGACCCAGTACTTC
CDR3: CSATGLAGDEQETQYF

V: TRBV2
J: TRBJ1-5
D: NA
size: NA
length: 13
DNA: TGTGCCAGCTGTTTGGATAGCAATCAGCCCCAGCATTTT
CDR3: CASCLDSNQPQHF

V: TRBV2
J: TRBJ2-5
D: TRBD2
size: NA
length: 15
DNA: TGTGCCAGCATCAACGGACTAGCGCTTCAAGAGACCCAGTACTTC
CDR3: CASINGLALQETQYF

V: TRBV5-6
J: TRBJ1-2
D: NA
size: many
length: 14
DNA: TGTGCCAGCAGCTTAGCCGGGACCAACTATGGCTACACCTTC
CDR3: CASSLAGTNYGYTF

V: TRBV7-8
J: TRBJ2-7
D: NA
size: many
length: 13
DNA: TGTGCCAGCAGCATAAACAGGGAGGGAGAGCAGTACTTC
CDR3: CASSINREGEQYF

V: TRBV6-5
J: TRBJ2-6
D: TRBD1
size: once
length: 14
DNA: TGTGCCAGCAGTTACTCGACAGGGGACAACGTCCTGACTTTC
CDR3: CASSYSTGDNVLTF

V: TRBV25-1
J: TRBJ1-4
D: TRBD1
size: NA
length: 15
DNA: TGTGCCAGCAGTGATAACAGGGGGACTAATGAAAAACTGTTTTTT
CDR3: CASSDNRGTNEKLFF

V: TRBV7-7
J: TRBJ2-2
D: TRBD1
size: NA
length: 17
DNA: TGTGCCAGCAGCAAACAGGGACAGGGGGCGCACACCGGGGAGCTGTTTTTT
CDR3: CASSKQGQGAHTGELFF

V: TRBV12-3/TRBV12-4
J: TRBJ2-2
D: TRBD2
size: many
length: 14
DNA: TGTGCCAGCAGGAGCGGGAGGGCCGGCGGGGAGCTGTTTTTT
CDR3: CASRSGRAGGELFF

V: TRBV7-2
J: TRBJ1-1
D: NA
size: few
length: 15
DNA: TGTGCCAGCAGCCTACAGGGAAGCATGAACACTGAAGCTTTCTTT
CDR3: CASSLQGSMNTEAFF

V: TRBV14
J: TRBJ2-7
D: NA
size: many
length: 14
DNA: TGTGCCAGCAGCCAAGCCCCTAGCGTCTACGAGCAGTACTTC
CDR3: CASSQAPSVYEQYF

V: TRBV29-1
J: TRBJ2-3
D: TRBD1
size: NA
length: 13
DNA: TGCAGCGAACGGACAGGGCAAACAGGTACGCAGTATTTT
CDR3: CSERTGQTGTQYF

V: TRBV19
J: TRBJ2-2
D: TRBD1
size: many
length: 15
DNA: TGTGCCAGCAGGCAACAGGGGTTAGGCACCGGGGAGCTGTTTTTT
CDR3: CASRQQGLGTGELFF

V: TRBV5-6
J: TRBJ2-7
D: TRBD1
size: many
length: 14
DNA: TGTGCCAGCAGCCGGACAGGGACCACTGGGGAGCAGTACTTC
CDR3: CASSRTGTTGEQYF

V: TRBV29-1
J: TRBJ1-2
D: TRBD1
size: many
length: 22
DNA: TGCAGCGTTTGGGGAACTACAGGGGGCGACGCGGAGCACTCCCGCGGGTCCTATGGCTACACCTTC
CDR3: CSVWGTTGGDAEHSRGSYGYTF

V: TRBV12-3/TRBV12-4
J: TRBJ2-5
D: NA
size: many
length: 9
DNA: TGTGCCAGCGCACCCCCCCAGTACTTC
CDR3: CASAPPQYF

V: TRBV20-1
J: TRBJ1-6
D: NA
size: many
length: 14
DNA: TGCAGTGCTAGAGCCGGGACGGTTAATTCACCCCTCCACTTT
CDR3: CSARAGTVNSPLHF

V: TRBV4-3
J: TRBJ1-2
D: NA
size: once
length: 13
DNA: TGCGCCAGCAGCCAAGATAGGAGGCCTGGCTACACCTTC
CDR3: CASSQDRRPGYTF

V: TRBV10-3
J: TRBJ2-7
D: NA
size: many
length: 14
DNA: TGTGCCATCAGTGCGGACCGTAGCGCCTACGAGCAGTACTTC
CDR3: CAISADRSAYEQYF

V: TRBV4-1
J: TRBJ1-1
D: NA
size: many
length: 13
DNA: TGCGCCAGCAGCCAAATAGAGGACACTGAAGCTTTCTTT
CDR3: CASSQIEDTEAFF

V: TRBV20-1
J: TRBJ1-4
D: NA
size: NA
length: 13
DNA: TGCAGTGCTACCGGGAGGGGCGGCGAAAAACTGTTTTTT
CDR3: CSATGRGGEKLFF

V: TRBV9
J: TRBJ2-7
D: TRBD1
size: NA
length: 16
DNA: TGTGCCAGCAGCGTAGAGGGGACAGGGCCGACCTACGAGCAGTACTTC
CDR3: CASSVEGTGPTYEQYF

V: TRBV5-4
J: TRBJ2-5
D: TRBD1
size: many
length: 16
DNA: TGTGCCAGCAGCCCGACGACAGGGCCAGGGCAAGAGACCCAGTACTTC
CDR3: CASSPTTGPGQETQYF

V: TRBV28
J: TRBJ2-7
D: TRBD1
size: NA
length: 15
DNA: TGTGCCAGCAGTCCAGCCGGGACAGGGACCAACGAGCAGTACTTC
CDR3: CASSPAGTGTNEQYF

V: TRBV28
J: TRBJ2-5
D: NA
size: many
length: 16
DNA: TGTGCCAGCAGGGCACCGGGACGTCGAATGGGAGAGACCCAGTACTTC
CDR3: CASRAPGRRMGETQYF

V: TRBV12-3/TRBV12-4
J: TRBJ1-5
D: TRBD1
size: NA
length: 14
DNA: TGTGCCAGCGCGACAGGGTATAGCAATCAGCCCCAGCATTTT
CDR3: CASATGYSNQPQHF

V: TRBV29-1
J: TRBJ2-2
D: TRBD2
size: once
length: 18
DNA: TGCAGCGTTGAAGGGGGACTAGCGGGAGGCCCGGGGACCGGGGAGCTGTTTTTT
CDR3: CSVEGGLAGGPGTGELFF

V: TRBV12-3/TRBV12-4
J: TRBJ2-2
D: NA
size: NA
length: 12
DNA: TGTGCCAGCAGTCGTAACCAGAGGGAGCTGTTTTTT
CDR3: CASSRNQRELFF

V: TRBV14
J: TRBJ2-5
D: TRBD1
size: NA
length: 15
DNA: TGTGCCAGCAGCCAAGAGGGGACAGGGAAGGAGACCCAGTACTTC
CDR3: CASSQEGTGKETQYF

V: TRBV6-5
J: TRBJ1-6
D: NA
size: many
length: 15
DNA: TGTGCCAGCAGTTACTCAGAAGGACTAGGTTCACCCCTCCACTTT
CDR3: CASSYSEGLGSPLHF

V: TRBV19
J: TRBJ1-2
D: NA
size: NA
length: 13
DNA: TGTGCCAGTAGTATAGGGGACACGGACGGCTACACCTTC
CDR3: CASSIGDTDGYTF

V: TRBV6-5
J: TRBJ1-1
D: NA
size: NA
length: 15
DNA: TGTGCCAGCAGTTATCTCCCGGAGGCGAACACTGAAGCTTTCTTT
CDR3: CASSYLPEANTEAFF

V: TRBV15
J: TRBJ1-1
D: NA
size: NA
length: 12
DNA: TGTGCCACCAGCGGGAAGAACACTGAAGCTTTCTTT
CDR3: CATSGKNTEAFF

V: TRBV11-2
J: TRBJ1-6
D: NA
size: NA
length: 11
DNA: TGTGCCAGCATGGAATTTTTACCCCTCCACTTT
CDR3: CASMEFLPLHF

V: TRBV20-1
J: TRBJ1-1
D: NA
size: many
length: 14
DNA: TGCAGTGCTAAAACGGGACACCAGAACACTGAAGCTTTCTTT
CDR3: CSAKTGHQNTEAFF

V: TRBV2
J: TRBJ1-4
D: NA
size: once
length: 14
DNA: TGTGCCAGCCTTGGTCTGGTGATCGGTGAAAAACTGTTTTTT
CDR3: CASLGLVIGEKLFF

V: TRBV10-3
J: TRBJ2-3
D: TRBD1
size: few
length: 14
DNA: TGTGCCATCAGGCCGGGACAGGGAGCAGATACGCAGTATTTT
CDR3: CAIRPGQGADTQYF

V: TRBV7-8
J: TRBJ2-7
D: NA
size: many
length: 17
DNA: TGTGCCAGCAGCTTAGGGGCGGGGATTACGGGGGCCTACGAGCAGTACTTC
CDR3: CASSLGAGITGAYEQYF

V: TRBV6-1
J: TRBJ1-5
D: NA
size: NA
length: 16
DNA: TGTGCCAGCGGTCCGACCGGATGGCTTAGCAATCAGCCCCAGCATTTT
CDR3: CASGPTGWLSNQPQHF

V: TRBV5-6
J: TRBJ1-4
D: NA
size: NA
length: 12
DNA: TGTGCCAGCAGCAGATCTTCTGAAAAACTGTTTTTT
CDR3: CASSRSSEKLFF

V: TRBV12-3/TRBV12-4
J: TRBJ1-3
D: NA
size: NA
length: 16
DNA: TGTGCCAGCAGTTTAGAGCTCTGGGGATCTGGAAACACCATATATTTT
CDR3: CASSLELWGSGNTIYF

V: TRBV10-1
J: TRBJ1-5
D: NA
size: few
length: 16
DNA: TGCGCCAGCCCCTATCTCCCAGAACCTCTCGATCAGCCCCAGCATTTT
CDR3: CASPYLPEPLDQPQHF

V: TRBV2
J: TRBJ2-5
D: TRBD2
size: NA
length: 15
DNA: TGTGCCAGCAGGAGGGTCCAAGCGGGAGTGGAGACCCAGTACTTC
CDR3: CASRRVQAGVETQYF

V: TRBV10-3
J: TRBJ1-2
D: NA
size: few
length: 14
DNA: TGTGCCATCAGTGGGATACAGGTTAGCTATGGCTACACCTTC
CDR3: CAISGIQVSYGYTF

V: TRBV7-9
J: TRBJ1-2
D: TRBD1
size: many
length: 16
DNA: TGTGCCAGCAGCCTCGAAGTCGGGACAGGGGACTATGGCTACACCTTC
CDR3: CASSLEVGTGDYGYTF

V: TRBV7-2
J: TRBJ2-2
D: TRBD2
size: many
length: 16
DNA: TGTGCCAGCAGCTTAAACGCGGGAGGTGTCACCGGGGAGCTGTTTTTT
CDR3: CASSLNAGGVTGELFF

V: TRBV7-2
J: TRBJ2-2
D: NA
size: many
length: 14
DNA: TGTGCCAGCAGCTTAGTTGGCCCCACCGGGGAGCTGTTTTTT
CDR3: CASSLVGPTGELFF

V: TRBV13
J: TRBJ1-1
D: NA
size: NA
length: 17
DNA: TGTGCCAGCAGCGCAGACCGGGACCGAGAGCCTAACACTGAAGCTTTCTTT
CDR3: CASSADRDREPNTEAFF

V: TRBV7-9
J: TRBJ2-3
D: NA
size: few
length: 17
DNA: TGTGCCAGCAGCTCCTACTTAGTAGCGGCAGGTAGAGATACGCAGTATTTT
CDR3: CASSSYLVAAGRDTQYF